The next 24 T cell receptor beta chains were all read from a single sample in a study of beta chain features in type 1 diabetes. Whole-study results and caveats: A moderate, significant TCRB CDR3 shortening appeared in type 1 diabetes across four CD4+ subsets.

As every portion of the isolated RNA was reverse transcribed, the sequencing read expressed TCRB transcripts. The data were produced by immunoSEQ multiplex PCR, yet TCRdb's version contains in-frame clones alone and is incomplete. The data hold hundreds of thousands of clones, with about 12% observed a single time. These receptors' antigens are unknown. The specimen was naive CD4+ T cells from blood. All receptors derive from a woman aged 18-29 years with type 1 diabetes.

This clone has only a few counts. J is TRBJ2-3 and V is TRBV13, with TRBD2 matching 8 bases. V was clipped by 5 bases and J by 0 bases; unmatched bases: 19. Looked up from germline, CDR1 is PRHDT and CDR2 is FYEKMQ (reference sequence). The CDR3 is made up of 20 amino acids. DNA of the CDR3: TGTGCCAGCAGCCCCACGGGGGGGGCGGGAGGACCATCTAGCACAGATACGCAGTATTTT. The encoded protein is CASSPTGGAGGPSSTDTQYF.

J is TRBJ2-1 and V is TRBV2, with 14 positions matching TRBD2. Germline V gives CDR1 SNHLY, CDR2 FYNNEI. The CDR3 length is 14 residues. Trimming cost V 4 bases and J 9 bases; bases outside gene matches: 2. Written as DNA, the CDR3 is TGTGCCAGCAGTGGGACTAGCGGGAGGAGTGAGCAGTTCTTC. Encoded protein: CASSGTSGRSEQFF.

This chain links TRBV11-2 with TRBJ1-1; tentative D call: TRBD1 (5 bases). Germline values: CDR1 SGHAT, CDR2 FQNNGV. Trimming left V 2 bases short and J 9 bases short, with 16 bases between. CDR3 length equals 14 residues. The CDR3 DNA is TGTGCCAGCAGCTTACTATCGGGGGAGACGCAAGCTTTCTTT. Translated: CASSLLSGETQAFF.

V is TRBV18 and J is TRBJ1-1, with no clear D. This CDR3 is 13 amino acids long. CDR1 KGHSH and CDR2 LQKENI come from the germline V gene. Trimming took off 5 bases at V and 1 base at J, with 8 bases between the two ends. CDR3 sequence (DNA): TGTGCCAGCTCAACCGGGAAGAACACTGAAGCTTTCTTT. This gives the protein CASSTGKNTEAFF.

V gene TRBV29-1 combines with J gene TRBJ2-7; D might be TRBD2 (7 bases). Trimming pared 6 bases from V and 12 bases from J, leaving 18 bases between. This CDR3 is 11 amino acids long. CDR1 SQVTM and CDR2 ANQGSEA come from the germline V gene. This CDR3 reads CSVVRGALAYF. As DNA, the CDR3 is TGCAGCGTGGTTCGGGGGGCCCTGGCGTACTTC.

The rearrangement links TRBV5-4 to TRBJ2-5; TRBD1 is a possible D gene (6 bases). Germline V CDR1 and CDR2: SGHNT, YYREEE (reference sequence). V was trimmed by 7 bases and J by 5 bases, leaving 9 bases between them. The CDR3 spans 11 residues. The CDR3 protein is CASRQGETQYF. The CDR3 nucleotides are TGTGCCAGCCGGCAGGGGGAGACCCAGTACTTC.

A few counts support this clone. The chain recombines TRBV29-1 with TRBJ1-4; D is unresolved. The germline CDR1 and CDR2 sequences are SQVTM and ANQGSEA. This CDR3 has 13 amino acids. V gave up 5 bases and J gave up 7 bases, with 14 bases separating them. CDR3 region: CSVIEGRIEKLFF. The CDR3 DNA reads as TGCAGCGTTATCGAGGGTAGGATTGAAAAACTGTTTTTT.

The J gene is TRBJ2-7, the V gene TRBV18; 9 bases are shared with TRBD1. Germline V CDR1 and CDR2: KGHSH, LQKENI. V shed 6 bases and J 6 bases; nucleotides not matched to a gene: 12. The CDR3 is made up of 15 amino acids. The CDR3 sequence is CASSTLGQGLGEQYF. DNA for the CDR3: TGTGCCAGCTCGACCTTGGGACAGGGTTTGGGCGAGCAGTACTTC.

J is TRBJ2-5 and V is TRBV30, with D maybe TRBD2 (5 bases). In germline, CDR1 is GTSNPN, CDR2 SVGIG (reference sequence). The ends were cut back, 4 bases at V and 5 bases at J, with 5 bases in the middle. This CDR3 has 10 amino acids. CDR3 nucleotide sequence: TGTGCCTGGACGGGGGAGACCCAGTACTTC. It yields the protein CAWTGETQYF.

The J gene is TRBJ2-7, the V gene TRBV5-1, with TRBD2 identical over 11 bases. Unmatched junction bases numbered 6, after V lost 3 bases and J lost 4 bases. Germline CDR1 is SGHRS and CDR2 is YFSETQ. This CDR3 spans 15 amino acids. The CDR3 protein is CASSSGGLAAYEQYF. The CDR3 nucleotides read TGCGCCAGCAGCTCAGGGGGACTAGCGGCTTACGAGCAGTACTTC.

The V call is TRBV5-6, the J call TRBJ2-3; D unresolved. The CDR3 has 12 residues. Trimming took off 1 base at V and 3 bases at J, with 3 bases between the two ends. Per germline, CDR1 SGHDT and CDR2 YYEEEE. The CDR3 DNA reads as TGTGCCAGCAGCTTGCCAACAGATACGCAGTATTTT. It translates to CASSLPTDTQYF.

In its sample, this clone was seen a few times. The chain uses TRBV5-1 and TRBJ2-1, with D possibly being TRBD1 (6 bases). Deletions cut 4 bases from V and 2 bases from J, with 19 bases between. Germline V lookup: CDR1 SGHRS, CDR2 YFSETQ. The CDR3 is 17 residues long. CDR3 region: CASSGFVTGKTYNEQFF. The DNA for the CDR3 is TGCGCCAGCAGCGGCTTTGTAACAGGGAAAACCTACAATGAGCAGTTCTTC. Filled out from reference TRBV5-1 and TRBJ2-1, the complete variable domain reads KAGVTQTPRYLIKTRGQQVTLSCSPISGHRSVSWYQQTPGQGLQFLFEYFSETQRNKGNFPGRFSGRQFSNSRSEMNVSTLELGDSALYLCASSGFVTGKTYNEQFFGPGTRLTVL.

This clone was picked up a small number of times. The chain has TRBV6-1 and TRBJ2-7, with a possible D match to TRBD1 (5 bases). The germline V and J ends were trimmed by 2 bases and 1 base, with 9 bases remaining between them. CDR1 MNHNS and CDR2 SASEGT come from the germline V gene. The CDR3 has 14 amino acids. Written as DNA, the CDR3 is TGTGCCAGCAGTGAACTGAACAGGTCCTACGAGCAGTACTTC. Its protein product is CASSELNRSYEQYF.

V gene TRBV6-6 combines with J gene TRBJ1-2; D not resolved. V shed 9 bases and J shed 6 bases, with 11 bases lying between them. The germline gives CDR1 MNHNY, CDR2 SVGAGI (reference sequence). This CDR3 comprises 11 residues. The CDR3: CASTQENGYTF. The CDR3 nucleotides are TGTGCCAGTACCCAGGAAAATGGCTACACCTTC.

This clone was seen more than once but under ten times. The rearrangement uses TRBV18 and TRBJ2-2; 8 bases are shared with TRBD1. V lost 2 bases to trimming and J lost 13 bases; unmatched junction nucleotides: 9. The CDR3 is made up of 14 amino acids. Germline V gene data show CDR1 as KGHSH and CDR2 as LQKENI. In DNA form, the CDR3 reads TGTGCCAGCTCACCAGAGACAGGGGTTGCGGGGCTGTTTTTT. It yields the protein CASSPETGVAGLFF.

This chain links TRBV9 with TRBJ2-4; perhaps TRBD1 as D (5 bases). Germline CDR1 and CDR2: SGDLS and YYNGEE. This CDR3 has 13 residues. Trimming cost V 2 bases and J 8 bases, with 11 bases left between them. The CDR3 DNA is TGTGCCAGCAGCGTCCAGGGTGGGGACATTCAGTACTTC. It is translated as CASSVQGGDIQYF.

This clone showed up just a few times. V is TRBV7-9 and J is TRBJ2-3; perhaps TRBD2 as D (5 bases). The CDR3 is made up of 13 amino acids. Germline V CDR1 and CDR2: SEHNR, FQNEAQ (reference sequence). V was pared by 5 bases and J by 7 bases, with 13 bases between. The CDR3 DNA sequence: TGTGCCAGCAGCAAATCGAGGGATCATACGCAGTATTTT. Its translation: CASSKSRDHTQYF.

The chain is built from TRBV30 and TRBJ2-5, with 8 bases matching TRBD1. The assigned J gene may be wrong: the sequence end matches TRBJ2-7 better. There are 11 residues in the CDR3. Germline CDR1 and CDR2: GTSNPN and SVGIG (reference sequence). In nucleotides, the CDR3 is TGTGCCTGGAGACAGGGGGTCGAGCAGTACTTC. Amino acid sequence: CAWRQGVEQYF.

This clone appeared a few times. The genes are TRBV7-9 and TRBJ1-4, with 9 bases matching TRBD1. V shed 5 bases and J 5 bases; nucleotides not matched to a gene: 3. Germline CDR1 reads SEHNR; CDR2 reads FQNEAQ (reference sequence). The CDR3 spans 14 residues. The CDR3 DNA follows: TGTGCCAGCAGCCTCGGGACAGGGAATGAAAAACTGTTTTTT. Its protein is CASSLGTGNEKLFF.

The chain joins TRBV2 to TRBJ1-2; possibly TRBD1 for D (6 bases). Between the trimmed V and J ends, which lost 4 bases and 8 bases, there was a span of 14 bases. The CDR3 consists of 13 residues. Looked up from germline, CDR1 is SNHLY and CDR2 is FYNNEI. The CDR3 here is CASSADKGTGYTF. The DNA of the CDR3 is TGTGCCAGCAGTGCGGACAAAGGGACAGGCTACACCTTC.

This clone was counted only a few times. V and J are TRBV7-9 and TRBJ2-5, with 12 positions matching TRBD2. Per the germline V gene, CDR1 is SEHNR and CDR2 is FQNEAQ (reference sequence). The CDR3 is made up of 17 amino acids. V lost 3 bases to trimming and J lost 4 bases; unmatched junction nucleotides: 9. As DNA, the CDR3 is TGTGCCAGCAGCTTCCGGCCGACTAGCGGGAGAGGAGAGACCCAGTACTTC. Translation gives CASSFRPTSGRGETQYF.

The CDR3 DNA reads TGTGCCAGCAAGGGGGAATTCACACCCCTCCACTTT. Amino acids: CASKGEFTPLHF. The J gene is TRBJ1-6, the V gene TRBV11-2, with D possibly TRBD1 on 6 matching bases. Trimming stripped 7 bases from V and 11 bases from J, with 12 bases between. The length of the CDR3 is 12 residues. CDR1 is SGHAT, CDR2 FQNNGV, per germline. Using reference TRBV11-2 and TRBJ1-6 for the parts outside the CDR3, the full variable domain is EAGVAQSPRYKIIEKRQSVAFWCNPISGHATLYWYQQILGQGPKLLIQFQNNGVVDDSQLPKDRFSAERLKGVDSTLKIQPAKLEDSAVYLCASKGEFTPLHFGNGTRLTVT.

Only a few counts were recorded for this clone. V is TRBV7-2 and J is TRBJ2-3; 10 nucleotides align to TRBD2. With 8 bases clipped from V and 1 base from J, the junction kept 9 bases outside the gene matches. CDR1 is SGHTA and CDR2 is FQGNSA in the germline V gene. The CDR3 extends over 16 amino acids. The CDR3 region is CASGVLAGAGTDTQYF. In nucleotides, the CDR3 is TGTGCCAGCGGGGTCCTAGCGGGAGCTGGCACAGATACGCAGTATTTT.

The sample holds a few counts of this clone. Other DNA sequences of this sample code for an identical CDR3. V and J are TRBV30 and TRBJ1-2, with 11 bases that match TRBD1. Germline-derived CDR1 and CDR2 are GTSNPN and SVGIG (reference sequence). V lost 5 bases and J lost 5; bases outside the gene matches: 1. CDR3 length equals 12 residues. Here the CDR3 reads CAWGTGGYGYTF. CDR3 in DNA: TGTGCCTGGGGGACAGGGGGTTATGGCTACACCTTC. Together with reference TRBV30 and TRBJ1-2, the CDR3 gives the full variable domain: SQTIHQWPATLVQPVGSPLSLECTVEGTSNPNLYWYRQAAGRGLQLLFYSVGIGQISSEVPQNLSASRPQDRQFILSSKKLLLSDSGFYLCAWGTGGYGYTFGSGTRLTVV.